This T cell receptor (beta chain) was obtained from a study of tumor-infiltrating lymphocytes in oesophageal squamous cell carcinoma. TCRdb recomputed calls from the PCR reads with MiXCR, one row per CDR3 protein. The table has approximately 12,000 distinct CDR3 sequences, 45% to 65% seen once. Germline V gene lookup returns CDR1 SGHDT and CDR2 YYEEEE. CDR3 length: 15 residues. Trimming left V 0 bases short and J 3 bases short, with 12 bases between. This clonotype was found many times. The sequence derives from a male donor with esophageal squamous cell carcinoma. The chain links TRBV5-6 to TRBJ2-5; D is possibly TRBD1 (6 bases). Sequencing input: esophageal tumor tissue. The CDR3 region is CASSLARTDKETQYF. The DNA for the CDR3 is TGTGCCAGCAGCTTGGCCAGGACAGATAAAGAGACCCAGTACTTC.